These 14 T cell receptor beta chains were all obtained from the same sample, sequenced in a study of blood T cell repertoires in COVID-19. Using immunoSEQ multiplex PCR, the repertoire was profiled, and TCRdb retains in-frame clones only, with some absent. The table has hundreds of thousands of clones, over 75% seen once. The sequencing input was PBMCs or T cells enriched from blood (not recorded which). These receptors were obtained from a man aged 25 to 45 with acute COVID-19.

This clone was seen once. The chain employs TRBV12-3 or TRBV12-4 and TRBJ1-2, with D maybe TRBD1 (5 bases). Trimming shortened V by 5 bases and J by 2 bases, and 9 bases separated the two germline ends. CDR3 length: 13 residues. CDR3 sequence reads: CASSPRTNYGYTF. The CDR3 DNA reads as TGTGCCAGCAGTCCCAGGACAAACTATGGCTACACCTTC.

J is TRBJ2-5 and V is TRBV4-1; D unclear. Germline-derived CDR1 and CDR2 are MGHRA and YSYEKL. The CDR3 has 12 residues. The V end lost 2 bases, the J end lost 5 bases, and 6 bases lay between the germline ends. The CDR3 sequence: CASSQPLETQYF. The CDR3 nucleotides read TGCGCCAGCAGCCAACCCCTTGAGACCCAGTACTTC.

The V and J genes are TRBV28 and TRBJ1-1; D gene uncertain. Looked up from germline, CDR1 is MDHEN and CDR2 is SYDVKM. V gave up 7 bases and J gave up 10 bases, with 13 bases separating them. The CDR3 covers 11 residues. Here the CDR3 reads CASMWAFTAFF. The CDR3 DNA sequence: TGTGCCAGCATGTGGGCTTTCACAGCTTTCTTT.

J is TRBJ2-7 and V is TRBV19; 14 positions match TRBD2. The CDR3 spans 17 residues. Trimming took 5 bases from V and 7 from J; bases not matched to a gene: 13. Germline-derived CDR1 and CDR2 are LNHDA and SQIVND (reference sequence). This chain's CDR3 is CASSPRTSGGTSGEQYF. DNA of the CDR3: TGTGCCAGTAGTCCTAGGACTAGCGGGGGGACATCGGGGGAGCAGTACTTC.

The chain combines TRBV10-3 with TRBJ2-5, with TRBD2 matching 16 bases. CDR1 is ENHRY and CDR2 is SYGVKD in the germline V gene. The CDR3 consists of 17 residues. V trimming: 4 bases; J trimming: 2 bases; junction bases outside the gene matches: 4. The CDR3 nucleotides are TGTGCCATCAGTGCGGGACTAGCGGGGGGGCCTCAAGAGACCCAGTACTTC. Its protein is CAISAGLAGGPQETQYF.

The chain couples TRBV19 to TRBJ2-3; TRBD2 matches 8 bases. The CDR3 is made up of 16 amino acids. Unmatched junction bases numbered 6, after V lost 2 bases and J lost 2 bases. In germline, CDR1 is LNHDA, CDR2 SQIVND (reference sequence). The CDR3, as DNA: TGTGCCAGTAGTATAACAGCGGGGGCCATCACAGATACGCAGTATTTT. Residues: CASSITAGAITDTQYF.

V usage is TRBV10-1 and J usage is TRBJ2-7; D is ambiguous. The CDR3 contains 12 residues. V was pared by 2 bases and J by 3 bases, with 5 bases between. CDR1 WNHNN and CDR2 SYGVQD come from the germline V gene (reference sequence). The CDR3 DNA is TGCGCCAGCAGTGAGACAAGCTACGAGCAGTACTTC. It yields the protein CASSETSYEQYF.

For this clone: The same CDR3 is also encoded by other DNA sequences in this sample. The chain links TRBV7-9 to TRBJ1-2, with TRBD1 matching 7 bases. V gave up 6 bases and J gave up 4 bases; unmatched junction bases: 2. Germline V gene lookup returns CDR1 SEHNR and CDR2 FQNEAQ (reference sequence). The CDR3 is 12 amino acids. The CDR3 DNA follows: TGTGCCAGCAGACGGGACAGCTATGGCTACACCTTC. Its translation is CASRRDSYGYTF.

The chain links TRBV10-1 to TRBJ2-7, with D possibly matching TRBD2 (7 bases). Germline CDR1 and CDR2: WNHNN and SYGVQD (reference sequence). Trimming shortened V by 0 bases and J by 6 bases, and 15 bases separated the two germline ends. The CDR3 has 15 residues. The CDR3, as DNA: TGCGCCAGCAGTGAGTCGTTCAGGGGAGGGTCCGAGCAGTACTTC. Protein product: CASSESFRGGSEQYF.

This chain uses TRBV27 with TRBJ1-1; D might be TRBD1 (6 bases). The germline CDR1 and CDR2 sequences are MNHEY and SMNVEV (reference sequence). Trimming shortened V by 4 bases and J by 0 bases, and 9 bases separated the two germline ends. The CDR3 runs to 14 residues. CDR3 sequence (DNA): TGTGCCAGCAGTTCCGGGACAATGAACACTGAAGCTTTCTTT. Amino acid sequence: CASSSGTMNTEAFF.

This chain joins TRBV3-1 (or the pseudogene TRBV3-2) and TRBJ1-4; tentative D call: TRBD1 (6 bases). The CDR3 covers 21 residues. The germline V gene encodes CDR1 LGHDT and CDR2 YNNKEL (reference sequence). V dropped 4 bases and J dropped 4 bases, with 31 bases sitting between them. For the CDR3, the DNA is TGTGCCAGCAGCCCCTCTTGCAGTCCAGAGGGGGAAGATCCAGATAATGAAAAACTGTTTTTT. The encoded protein is CASSPSCSPEGEDPDNEKLFF.

The chain has TRBV15 and TRBJ2-1; TRBD2 matches 9 bases. Germline V lookup: CDR1 LNHNV, CDR2 YYDKDF (reference sequence). Trimming at V came to 3 bases and at J to 7 bases, leaving 7 bases not matched to a gene. The CDR3 length is 15 residues. CDR3 bases: TGTGCCACCAGCAGTAGCGGGGGTACGTGGAATGAGCAGTTCTTC. This sequence encodes CATSSSGGTWNEQFF.

The CDR3 DNA sequence: TGTGCCAGTAGCCTGGCCTTGGCCGGGCAGCCCCAGCATTTT. This sequence encodes CASSLALAGQPQHF. The V and J genes are TRBV19 and TRBJ1-5; D is uncertain. The V and J ends lost 6 bases and 7 bases respectively, with 16 bases between them. The CDR3 consists of 14 residues. CDR1 is LNHDA, CDR2 SQIVND, per germline (reference sequence).

The chain carries TRBV2 and TRBJ2-5; tentatively, D is TRBD1 (5 bases). The germline gives CDR1 SNHLY, CDR2 FYNNEI. The CDR3 has 15 amino acids. Trimming took 7 bases from V and 2 from J, leaving 17 bases between them. The chain's CDR3 is CASTEDHTGQETQYF. The CDR3, as DNA: TGTGCCAGCACCGAAGATCATACAGGTCAAGAGACCCAGTACTTC.